The T cell receptor beta chain under discussion was sequenced for a study of T cells in Graves' hyperthyroidism and ophthalmopathy. The ends lost 0 bases at V and 7 bases at J; junction bases unmatched: 6. This CDR3 spans 15 amino acids. Germline values: CDR1 MNHEY, CDR2 SMNVEV (reference sequence). In its sample, this clonotype is medium-sized. What was amplified from RNA transcripts were TCR beta CDR3 regions. RT-PCR in the first round (using the HTBI primer set) targeted the TCR CDR3. TCRdb processed the multiplex PCR reads anew with MiXCR; each CDR3 protein has one entry. The table records 500,000 to 650,000 distinct CDR3 sequences, 11% to 15% of them present only once. Hyperthyroidism of Graves' type that showed no ophthalmopathy progression within 18 months was stable. Not enrolled were patients with uncontrolled infection, other autoimmune disease, pregnancy or lactation.

Sequenced material: blood. The rearrangement joins TRBV27 to TRBJ2-1; 7 bases agree with TRBD1. The TCR originated in a middle-aged woman with Graves' hyperthyroidism. The CDR3 is CASSLSRGLLNEQFF. CDR3 nucleotide sequence: TGTGCCAGCAGTTTATCAAGGGGGCTGTTAAATGAGCAGTTCTTC.